This T cell receptor (beta chain) was captured in a study of T cells in Graves' hyperthyroidism and ophthalmopathy. Between the trimmed V and J ends, which lost 3 bases and 2 bases, there was a span of 11 bases. The germline V gene encodes CDR1 MDHEN and CDR2 SYDVKM. This CDR3 is 15 amino acids long. Amplification of TCR beta CDR3 regions used RNA as the template. Initially, a first-round RT-PCR of the TCR CDR3 employed the HTBI primer set. TCRdb redid the calling of the multiplex PCR reads with MiXCR, one entry per CDR3 protein. The sample includes approximately 330,000 distinct CDR3 sequences, around 20% of them seen just once.

This TCR derives from a woman between 45 and 60 years old with Graves' hyperthyroidism. The sequencing sample was made of blood. The chain recombines TRBV28 with TRBJ2-1; possible D gene TRBD2, 6 bases. The CDR3 nucleotides are TGTGCCAGCAGTTTTCGGCGGGATACCTACAATGAGCAGTTCTTC. It is translated as CASSFRRDTYNEQFF.